Listed below are T cell receptor beta chains from one sample, sequenced in a study of blood T cell repertoires in COVID-19. TCRdb's table, derived via immunoSEQ multiplex PCR, lists solely in-frame clones and lacks some. The data show about 380,000 clones, about 80% seen once. Sequenced input: peripheral blood. These receptors were collected from a human donor with acute or convalescent COVID-19. The donor label of this sample is uncertain. Each CDR3 is given with its conserved first and last residue. A D gene is named only where the DNA matches it firmly. Size tells how often a clone was seen (once, few, many) or the class of an expanded clone, and some rows leave it out.

CDR3 length	D gene	clone size	J gene	V gene	CDR3 protein	CDR3 DNA
15	TRBD2	-	TRBJ2-3	TRBV18	CASSPSGVVTDTQYF	TGTGCCAGCTCACCCAGCGGGGTGGTTACAGATACGCAGTATTTT
14	TRBD1	-	TRBJ1-2	TRBV6-5	CASSSSGQGYGYTF	TGTGCCAGCAGTTCGTCGGGACAGGGATACGGCTACACCTTC
18	-	-	TRBJ2-1	TRBV6-2/TRBV6-3	CASSYDRVVPSSYNEQFF	TGTGCCAGCAGTTACGATCGGGTCGTGCCCAGCTCCTACAATGAGCAGTTCTTC
11	-	once	TRBJ1-1	TRBV19	CASVYAGEAFF	TGTGCCAGTGTATATGCGGGGGAAGCTTTCTTT
16	TRBD1	-	TRBJ1-5	TRBV2	CASTAGQGPSNQPQHF	TGTGCCAGCACCGCGGGACAGGGGCCGAGCAATCAGCCCCAGCATTTT
13	-	-	TRBJ1-1	TRBV12-3/TRBV12-4	CASSTLGGTEAFF	TGTGCCAGCAGTACCCTGGGGGGAACTGAAGCTTTCTTT
17	TRBD2	-	TRBJ2-7	TRBV5-1	CASSARAGPASSYEQYF	TGCGCCAGCAGCGCGCGAGCGGGACCCGCGAGCTCCTACGAGCAGTACTTC
13	-	-	TRBJ1-1	TRBV18	CASSPNRDTEAFF	TGTGCCAGCTCACCGAATCGGGACACTGAAGCTTTCTTT
11	-	-	TRBJ1-2	TRBV20-1	CSGGGSPGYTF	TGCAGTGGGGGGGGATCTCCGGGCTACACCTTC
17	TRBD1	-	TRBJ2-3	TRBV11-2	CASSLDAGDRDPDTQYF	TGTGCCAGCAGCTTAGACGCAGGGGACAGGGACCCAGATACGCAGTATTTT